The text below deals with one TCR beta chain. Only in-frame clones appear in the TCRdb table, and some are missing; sequencing was by immunoSEQ multiplex PCR. The table has about 65,000 clones, 77% seen once; the top ten hold around 30%. These data originate in a study of blood T cell repertoires in COVID-19. Study-wide background: Sites in the United States, Italy and Spain provided acute and convalescent COVID-19 samples. PBMCs, B-cell-depleted T cells, or T cells provided the cDNA or gDNA that made up the material.

The CDR3 spans 16 residues. Per the germline V gene, CDR1 is MDHEN and CDR2 is SYDVKM. Trimming removed 2 bases from V and 3 bases from J, with 14 bases in between. The sequence came from a human donor in a cohort sampled during active COVID-19. The J gene is TRBJ2-4, the V gene TRBV28; a possible D gene is TRBD2 (5 bases). The sequencing sample was made of peripheral blood. CDR3 residues: CASSLRGSGSKNIQYF. The CDR3 nucleotides read TGTGCCAGCAGTTTAAGAGGGAGTGGGAGCAAAAACATTCAGTACTTC.